This T cell receptor beta chain was identified during a study of human T cells and chemical hapten exposure. Details on this clonotype: As yet, its antigen is unknown.

Time point given: patch test 1, 2 weeks after DPC sensitization. Noted treatment: therapeutic diphenylcyclopropenone sensitization with weekly scalp DPC. Researchers sampled blood before each patch test went on. Suited to DPC and affected by alopecia, the donors ranged from 18 to 70 years old. Germline V CDR1 and CDR2: MNHEY, SMNVEV (reference sequence). CDR3 length equals 13 residues. Trimming shortened V by 6 bases and J by 3 bases, and 12 bases separated the two germline ends. Overall study findings and caveats: Following DPC sensitization, TCRs present above 1 in 1000 frequency showed no change.

The library tagged individual cDNA molecules with unique molecular identifiers. In TCRdb, the RACE reads were re-called with MiXCR into one record per CDR3 protein. Altogether approximately 73,000 distinct CDR3 sequences are present, 10% being singletons, with the ten largest covering about 1.5%. Specimen: whole blood, collected in connection with sensitization to the hapten diphenylcyclopropenone (DPC). The rearrangement links TRBV27 to TRBJ2-7; D remains ambiguous. The sequence derives from a woman in her forties or fifties with alopecia areata. Some clones in this sample may be carry-over from other donors' samples. The CDR3 is CASSRYPDYEQYF. CDR3 nucleotide sequence: TGTGCCAGCAGCCGCTACCCTGACTACGAGCAGTACTTC.